This entry lists 8 T cell receptor beta chains sequenced from one sample in a study of beta chain features in type 1 diabetes. Since all of the isolated RNA was reverse transcribed, expressed TCRB transcripts were what got sequenced. Method: immunoSEQ multiplex PCR; TCRdb's copy keeps in-frame clones and lacks some. This table holds about 930,000 clones, 15% to 20% found once. Sequenced sample: naive CD4+ T cells from blood. Receptor source: a woman aged 18-29 years in good health.

Note on this clone: Other DNA variants within this sample encode the same CDR3. J is TRBJ2-2 and V is TRBV5-1; D is unresolved. This CDR3 has 14 amino acids. CDR1 and CDR2 (germline): SGHRS, YFSETQ. Trimming left V 2 bases short and J 2 bases short, with 7 bases between. This CDR3 is CASSLTPNTGELFF. The CDR3 DNA reads TGCGCCAGCAGCTTAACACCTAACACCGGGGAGCTGTTTTTT.

This chain connects TRBV5-6 to TRBJ2-2; the match to TRBD1 covers 7 bases. There are 15 residues in the CDR3. Germline assignment: CDR1 SGHDT and CDR2 YYEEEE. With V trimmed by 4 bases and J by 4 bases, 7 bases remained unmatched. CDR3 bases: TGTGCCAGCAGCAGTACCGGGACAGTCACCGGGGAGCTGTTTTTT. Translated: CASSSTGTVTGELFF.

This chain uses TRBV10-3 with TRBJ2-7, with TRBD1 matching over 10 bases. Germline V gene sequence: CDR1 ENHRY, CDR2 SYGVKD. CDR3 length equals 15 residues. V shed 3 bases, J shed 4 bases, and the junction held 6 bases outside the gene matches. The CDR3 loop reads CAISDSDRGGYEQYF. The DNA of the CDR3 is TGTGCCATCAGTGATTCGGACAGGGGGGGGTACGAGCAGTACTTC.

The sample holds a few counts of this clone. The rearrangement links TRBV7-3 to TRBJ2-2; perhaps TRBD2 as D (5 bases). Germline V gene lookup returns CDR1 SGHTA and CDR2 FQGTGA. This CDR3 is built from 14 residues. The V end was cut by 8 bases, the J end by 3 bases, with 13 bases between. CDR3 DNA sequence: TGTGCCAGCTATCAAATAGCGTACACCGGGGAGCTGTTTTTT. Its protein product is CASYQIAYTGELFF.

The V gene is TRBV19, the J gene TRBJ1-4; D gene unclear. V lost 11 bases to trimming and J lost 5 bases, with 12 bases between them. This CDR3 region has 12 residues. The V gene's germline CDR1 is LNHDA and CDR2 SQIVND (reference sequence). The CDR3 reads CASQWRNEKLFF. The CDR3 region has the DNA TGTGCCTCCCAGTGGAGAAATGAAAAACTGTTTTTT. The full variable domain, its missing parts supplied by reference TRBV19 and TRBJ1-4, is DGGITQSPKYLFRKEGQNVTLSCEQNLNHDAMYWYRQDPGQGLRLIYYSQIVNDFQKGDIAEGYSVSREKKESFPLTVTSAQKNPTAFYLCASQWRNEKLFFGSGTQLSVL.

Only a few counts were recorded for this clone. The chain couples TRBV6-5 to TRBJ1-1; the D gene is possibly TRBD1 (5 bases). The germline V gene encodes CDR1 MNHEY and CDR2 SVGAGI. The CDR3 sequence is 13 residues long. The V and J ends lost 5 bases and 6 bases respectively, with 13 bases between them. CDR3 loop: CASSLTGVAEAFF. The CDR3 DNA reads TGTGCCAGCAGTCTAACGGGGGTGGCTGAAGCTTTCTTT.

V usage is TRBV28 and J usage is TRBJ1-4; 9 nucleotides align to TRBD1. The germline V gene encodes CDR1 MDHEN and CDR2 SYDVKM. V lost 5 bases to trimming and J lost 10 bases; unmatched junction nucleotides: 2. This CDR3 contains 12 residues. The CDR3 nucleotides read TGTGCCAGCAGTAGACAGGGGGGAAAACTGTTTTTT. It is translated as CASSRQGGKLFF.

This clone was picked up a small number of times. The J gene is TRBJ2-1, the V gene TRBV5-6, with D possibly TRBD2 on 5 matching bases. This CDR3 region has 16 residues. Germline loops: CDR1 SGHDT, CDR2 YYEEEE. V lost 7 bases, J lost 9 bases, and 26 bases lay in between. CDR3 sequence (DNA): TGTGCCAGCCTTACTGGCGGGCCGTCCGGAACCGGTGAGCAGTTCTTC. Residues: CASLTGGPSGTGEQFF.